The entry below describes one T cell receptor beta chain. Its antigen is currently not known. Nothing much larger sits one base from this clone, and base qualities are not available. This record comes from a study of cytomegalovirus exposure and HLA in healthy donors (dated by TCRdb to 2016 to 2017). About the study as a whole: An earlier analysis of some 600 of the donors reported approximately 300 Gb of sequence data and 95 million to 130 million unique TCR beta sequences obtained from about 179 million T cells. An early release covering just under 650 HLA-typed donors comprised about 290 gigabases of sequencing data and tens of millions of unique TCR sequences. Of the roughly 400 genotyped donors, 70% to 90% were placed in the genetic ancestry cluster associated with self-reported Caucasian donors. The study aimed to test whether signatures of past pathogen exposure could be identified by cataloging public T cell receptors. The study used immunosequencing to profile the T cell repertoires of around 600 subjects and linked those repertoires to cytomegalovirus serostatus. Besides the first cohort of 500 to 700 subjects, a separate validation cohort made up of around 120 different subjects was used. High-throughput TCR immunosequencing, statistical association of individual TCRs with disease status, and machine learning were combined to predict cytomegalovirus infection status. In a later analysis, previously published TCR beta repertoires from roughly 710 donors were re-analyzed and high-resolution HLA genotyping was added so that TCR occurrence patterns could be studied. In the later analysis, no new phenotypic data were used to find candidate immune exposures; instead, reliance was placed on TCR beta sequences and their occurrence across donors. In an earlier analysis of 500 to 650 of the donors, high-throughput TCR beta sequencing was used to judge whether each TCR beta V gene segment behaved as functional or pseudogenic. Donor age, sex, ethnicity and CMV serostatus were compiled alongside the repertoire data. A later genetic analysis used genome-wide SNP genotypes for about 60% of the roughly 700 donors, treating that subset as a discovery cohort. All discovery cohort repertoires had been generated using a single sequencing platform. HLA typing covered class I and class II loci at four-digit resolution. The number of donors typed differed by locus, with about 629-640 for A, B, C, DRB1 and DQB1, approximately 500 for DQA1, 606 for DPA1, and 400 to 490 for DPB1. About five DR-DQ haplotypes were treated as single units for association and clustering because of strong linkage in the cohort. Among some 410 genotyped donors of the cohort, an average of about 240,000 unique TCR beta nucleotide sequences was sequenced per donor, of which about 19% were non-productive.

Trimming removed 3 bases from V and 4 bases from J; the gene matches leave 10 bases unexplained. The CDR3 spans 16 residues, from the cysteine through the phenylalanine. Only the CDR3 DNA stays, 48 bases, in frame from base 1. From the germline V gene (reference sequence), CDR1 is LNHDA and CDR2 is SQIVND. The investigation overall reported the following: In the study, approximately 150 TCR beta chains were listed as associated with cytomegalovirus. In an earlier analysis of roughly 500 of the donors, most TCR beta V segments appeared in productive rearrangements about 87% or about 30% of the time, broadly matching IMGT annotations. Linkage disequilibrium might explain the correlated functional status among segregating V segments, but an unknown experimental factor could not be ruled out. Assigning TCR associations to individual alleles was difficult when HLA alleles, especially DR and DQ, strongly co-occurred. The cohort was sequenced for TCR beta chains only, and without alpha or paired-chain data the features that could be detected were limited. HLA typing was unavailable for some donors at each locus, so association tests used only the typed subset. Immune exposure information for the cohort was limited to CMV serostatus. A later analysis associated about 17,000 TCR beta sequences with specific HLA alleles at a false discovery rate of 0.05. Over 15 rarely observed V segments, including chromosome 9 orphons, were excluded from the earlier analysis of a few hundred of the donors because counts were too low. In a later analysis, several top co-occurrence clusters were reported to appear linked to parvovirus B19, influenza, CMV and Epstein-Barr virus. A later genetic analysis reported fewer N-insertions in productive TCRs among donors in an Asian-associated ancestry cluster than the approximately 700-donor mean. While some public TCRs were present in many individuals, most TCR sequences turned up only very rarely across donors. In vitro tests confirmed that a few of the cytomegalovirus-associated TCR beta chains recognize cytomegalovirus antigens. In a later analysis, most CMV-associated TCR beta chains were found to appear HLA-restricted, with HLA associations seemingly driven largely by CMV exposure. The classifier was reported to diagnose cytomegalovirus status with high specificity and sensitivity in both the original cohort and the validation cohort. Sequencing depth was assumed to be roughly uniform across donors in the presence/absence analyses, though that assumption may not hold. A further reported finding was that TCR beta sequences accurately predicted the HLA-A and HLA-B alleles for most subjects in the first cohort. The 87-base-pair reads could not distinguish some IMGT-functional V segments, including TRBV6-2 and TRBV6-3, so those segments were excluded. A later analysis found that HLA-associated TCR beta chains were more clonally expanded and had lower generation probabilities than equally common non-associated chains. It was suggested by the authors that the approach could potentially be generalized to other disease states and immunological phenotypes. In a later genetic analysis, a missense DCLRE1C variant was associated with V-gene and J-gene trimming of TCR beta chains, and the association was replicated in an independent cohort. A group of highly shared sequence variants was considered likely to be a technical artifact of the sequencing pipeline. In a later analysis, the rate of TCR association differed among HLA loci, with DRB1 alleles having the most associated TCRs and HLA-C alleles having the fewest.

The cohort consisted of 600 to 750 healthy bone marrow donors. At the time of sampling, every cohort member was nominally healthy, though immune exposures that went unrecorded were likely present. The donor tested CMV seronegative, placing the donor among the 300 to 400 seronegative members of the cohort. Every donor gave a peripheral blood sample, and the peripheral blood mononuclear cells from that sample were used for TCR beta sequencing. Genomic DNA was extracted from the blood cell samples with the Qiagen DNeasy Blood Extraction Kit. The library came from the immunoSEQ multiplex PCR assay. The multiplex PCR relied on a mix of 60 forward primers for TCR Vbeta segments and 13 reverse primers for TCR Jbeta segments. The CDR3 region of rearranged TCR beta genes was amplified from genomic DNA by a multiplex PCR assay. The Illumina HiSeq System was used to sequence the amplified TCR beta libraries as 87-base-pair reads. As for how the authors treated the data: A later analysis counted some 80 million unique TCR beta chains across the 670 or so repertoires, and some 11 million of these chains were shared by at least two donors. A nearest-neighbor algorithm error-corrected the raw reads and collapsed the reads into unique sequences, merging closely related sequences to remove PCR and sequencing errors. To assign V, D and J gene segments, CDR3 sequences were aligned to IMGT reference sequences. For a sequence to be retained, a match of at least six nucleotides was required to both a V gene segment and a J gene segment. Rearrangements were classified as productive when the CDR3 lacked stop codons and remained in frame with V and J, and all other rearrangements were classified as non-productive. CDR3 was defined according to IMGT convention as the region running from the second conserved V-encoded cysteine to the conserved J-encoded phenylalanine. Sequences without an unambiguous match to a single V gene segment were excluded from the earlier analysis of approximately 600 of the donors. In an earlier analysis of approximately 610 of the donors, V segments were called functional above 56.7% productive rearrangements and were called segregating when the between-donor standard deviation exceeded 5%. To diagnose cytomegalovirus status from the catalog of TCR beta chain sequences, a statistical classification framework was built. In a later analysis, TCR nucleotide sequences were compared against IMGT/GENE-DB human TR gene sequences so that V and J genes could be assigned. The TCRdist pipeline was used in a later analysis to assign CDR3 sequences and most-parsimonious VDJ recombination scenarios. In a later analysis, each TCR beta chain was defined by its CDR3 amino acid sequence together with its V-gene family, and reads without a unique V-gene family were excluded. In a later analysis, several hundred highly shared, low-generation-probability nucleotide sequences were removed to address suspected cross-contamination and a sequencing artifact. In a later analysis, a clonal expansion index was calculated for each public chain from normalized within-repertoire ranks of inferred template counts. In a later analysis, generation probabilities were computed with a VDJ recombination model fitted to out-of-frame rearrangements, and the resulting probabilities were checked against IGoR. A later analysis scored TCR-TCR, TCR-HLA and TCR-CMV co-occurrence with hypergeometric tests, applying a repertoire-size bias correction to TCR pairs. A later analysis estimated false discovery rates by permuting HLA or CMV assignments 20 times. In a later analysis, co-occurring TCRs were grouped using DBSCAN, and TCRdist sequence similarity was added for clustering within HLA-allele-positive subsets. Repertoires with fewer than 30,000 or more than 120,000 public chains were left out of co-occurrence clustering, as were a few repertoires with anomalous nucleotide sharing. TCRdb re-hosts the immuneACCESS table, in-frame sequences only. Its copies lack some clones; in the studies checked, an unresolved V gene accounts for under half of them, and the cause for the rest is not known. The DNA gave D and trimming, while V, J and clone size come from that table. For this sample there are approximately 110,000 clones; under 85% appear just once. 5% to 6.5% of the sample belongs to the ten largest clones.

This receptor was identified in a young man in good health and CMV-seronegative. This chain is built from TRBV19 and TRBJ2-7, and 9 junctional nucleotides match TRBD2. The sequenced sample was PBMCs. The nucleotide sequence is TGTGCCAGTAGTATGGGAAGAACTAGCGGGCGGTACGAGCAGTACTTC. Its protein product is CASSMGRTSGRYEQYF.